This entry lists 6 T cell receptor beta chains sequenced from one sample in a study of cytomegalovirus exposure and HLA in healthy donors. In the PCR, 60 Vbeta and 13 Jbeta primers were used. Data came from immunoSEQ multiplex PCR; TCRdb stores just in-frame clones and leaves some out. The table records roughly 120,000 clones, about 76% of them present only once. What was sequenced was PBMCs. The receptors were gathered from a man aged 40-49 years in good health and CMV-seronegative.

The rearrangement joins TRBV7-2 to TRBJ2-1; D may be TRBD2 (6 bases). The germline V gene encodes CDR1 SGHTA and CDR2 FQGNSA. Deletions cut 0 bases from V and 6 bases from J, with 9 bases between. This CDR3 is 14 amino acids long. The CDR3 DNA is TGTGCCAGCAGCTTAGCGGGGGGATTCAATGAGCAGTTCTTC. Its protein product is CASSLAGGFNEQFF.

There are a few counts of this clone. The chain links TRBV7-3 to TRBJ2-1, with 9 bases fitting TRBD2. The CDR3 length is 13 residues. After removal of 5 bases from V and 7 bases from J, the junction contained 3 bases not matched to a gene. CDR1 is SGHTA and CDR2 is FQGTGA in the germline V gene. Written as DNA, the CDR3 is TGTGCCAGCAGCAACAGCGGGGGGAATGAGCAGTTCTTC. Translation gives CASSNSGGNEQFF.

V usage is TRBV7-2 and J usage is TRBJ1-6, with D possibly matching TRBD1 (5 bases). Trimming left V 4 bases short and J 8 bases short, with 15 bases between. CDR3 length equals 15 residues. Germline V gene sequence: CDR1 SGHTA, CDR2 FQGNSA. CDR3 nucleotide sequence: TGTGCCAGCAGCTCAGGGTCCCTCCGGGATTCACCCCTCCACTTT. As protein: CASSSGSLRDSPLHF. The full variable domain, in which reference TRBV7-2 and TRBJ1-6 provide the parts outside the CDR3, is GAGVSQSPSNKVTEKGKDVELRCDPISGHTALYWYRQSLGQGLEFLIYFQGNSAPDKSGLPSDRFSAERTGGSVSTLTIQRTQQEDSAVYLCASSSGSLRDSPLHFGNGTRLTVT.

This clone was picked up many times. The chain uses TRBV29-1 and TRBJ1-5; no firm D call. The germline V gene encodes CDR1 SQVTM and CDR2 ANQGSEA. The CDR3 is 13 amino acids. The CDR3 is CGLSIMGNQPQHF. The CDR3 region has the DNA TGCGGACTTTCGATTATGGGCAATCAGCCCCAGCATTTT.

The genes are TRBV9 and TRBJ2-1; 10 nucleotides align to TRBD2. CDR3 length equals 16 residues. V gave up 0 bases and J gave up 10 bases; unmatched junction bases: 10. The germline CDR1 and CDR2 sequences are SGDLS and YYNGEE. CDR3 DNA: TGTGCCAGCAGCGTAGGTGGTAGCGGGGGGTCGGGAGAGCAGTTCTTC. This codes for CASSVGGSGGSGEQFF.

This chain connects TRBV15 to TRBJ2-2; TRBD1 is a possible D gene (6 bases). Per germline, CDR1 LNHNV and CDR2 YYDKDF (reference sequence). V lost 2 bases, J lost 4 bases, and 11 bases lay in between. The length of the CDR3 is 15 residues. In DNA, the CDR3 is TGTGCCACCAGCAGAAACCCGGACAGCACCGGGGAGCTGTTTTTT. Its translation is CATSRNPDSTGELFF.